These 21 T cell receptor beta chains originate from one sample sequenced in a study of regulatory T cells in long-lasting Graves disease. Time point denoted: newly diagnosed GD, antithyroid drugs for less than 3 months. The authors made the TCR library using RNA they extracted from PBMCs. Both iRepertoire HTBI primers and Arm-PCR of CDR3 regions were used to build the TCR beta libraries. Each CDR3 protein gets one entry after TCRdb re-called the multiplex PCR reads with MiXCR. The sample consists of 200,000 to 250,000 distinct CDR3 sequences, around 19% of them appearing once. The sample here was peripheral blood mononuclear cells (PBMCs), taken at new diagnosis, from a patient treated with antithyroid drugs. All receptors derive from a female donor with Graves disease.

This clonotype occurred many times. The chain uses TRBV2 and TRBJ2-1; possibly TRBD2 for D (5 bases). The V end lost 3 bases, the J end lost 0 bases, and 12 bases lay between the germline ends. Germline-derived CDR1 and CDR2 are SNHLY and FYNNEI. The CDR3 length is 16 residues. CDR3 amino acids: CASSDWRVRSYNEQFF. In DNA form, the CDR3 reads TGTGCCAGCAGTGACTGGCGGGTACGCTCCTACAATGAGCAGTTCTTC.

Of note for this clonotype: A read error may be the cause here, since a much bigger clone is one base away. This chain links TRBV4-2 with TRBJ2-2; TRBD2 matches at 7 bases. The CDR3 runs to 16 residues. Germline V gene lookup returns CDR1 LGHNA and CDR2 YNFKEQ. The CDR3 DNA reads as TGTGCCAGCAGCCAAGATGAGAGGGGAGAGAGCGGGGAGCAGTTTTTT. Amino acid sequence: CASSQDERGESGEQFF.

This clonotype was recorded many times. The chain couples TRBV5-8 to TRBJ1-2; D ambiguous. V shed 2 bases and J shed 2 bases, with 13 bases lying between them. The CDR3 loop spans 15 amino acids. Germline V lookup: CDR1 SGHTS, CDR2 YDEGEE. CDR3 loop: CASSLTVTGNYGYTF. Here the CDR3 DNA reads TGTGCCAGCAGCTTAACGGTAACCGGGAACTATGGCTACACCTTC.

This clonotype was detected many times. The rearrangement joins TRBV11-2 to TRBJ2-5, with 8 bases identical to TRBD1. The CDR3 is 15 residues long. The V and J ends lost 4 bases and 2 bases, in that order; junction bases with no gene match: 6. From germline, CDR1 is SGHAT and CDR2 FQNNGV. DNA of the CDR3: TGTGCCAGCAGCTCCCGACAGGGGTGGCAAGAGACCCAGTACTTC. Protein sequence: CASSSRQGWQETQYF.

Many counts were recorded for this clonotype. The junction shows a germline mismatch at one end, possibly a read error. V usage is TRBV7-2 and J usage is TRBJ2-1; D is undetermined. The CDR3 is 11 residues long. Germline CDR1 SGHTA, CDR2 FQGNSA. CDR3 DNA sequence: TGTGCCAGCAGATTAGTAAATGAGCAGTTCTTC. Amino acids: CASRLVNEQFF.

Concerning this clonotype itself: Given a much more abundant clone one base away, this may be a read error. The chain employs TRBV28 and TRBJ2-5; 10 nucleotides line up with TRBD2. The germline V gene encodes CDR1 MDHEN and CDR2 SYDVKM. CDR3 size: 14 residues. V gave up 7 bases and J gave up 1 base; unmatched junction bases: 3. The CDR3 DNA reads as TGTGCCAGCACTCGGACTAGCGGCCAAGAGACCCAGTACTTC. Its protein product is CASTRTSGQETQYF.

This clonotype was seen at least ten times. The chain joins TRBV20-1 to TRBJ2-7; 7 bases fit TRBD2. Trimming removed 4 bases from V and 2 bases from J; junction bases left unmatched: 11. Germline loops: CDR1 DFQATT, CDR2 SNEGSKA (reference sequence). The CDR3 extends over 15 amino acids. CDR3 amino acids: CSATTSRAGAYEQYF. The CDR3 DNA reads TGCAGTGCTACCACCTCCCGGGCGGGAGCCTACGAGCAGTACTTC.

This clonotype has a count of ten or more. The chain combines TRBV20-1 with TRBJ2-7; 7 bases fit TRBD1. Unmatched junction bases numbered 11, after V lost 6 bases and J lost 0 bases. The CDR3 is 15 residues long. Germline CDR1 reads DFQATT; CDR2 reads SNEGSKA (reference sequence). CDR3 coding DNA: TGCAGTGCCAGCGAAGGGACAGCTAGCTCCTACGAGCAGTACTTC. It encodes CSASEGTASSYEQYF.

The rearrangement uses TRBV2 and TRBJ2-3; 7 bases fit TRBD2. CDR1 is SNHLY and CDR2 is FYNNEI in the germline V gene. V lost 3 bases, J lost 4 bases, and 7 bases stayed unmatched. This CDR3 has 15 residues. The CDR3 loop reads CASSDWAGDSDTQYF. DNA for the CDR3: TGTGCCAGCAGTGATTGGGCGGGAGATTCAGATACGCAGTATTTT. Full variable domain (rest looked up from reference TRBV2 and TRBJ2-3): EPEVTQTPSHQVTQMGQEVILRCVPISNHLYFYWYRQILGQKVEFLVSFYNNEISEKSEIFDDQFSVERPDGSNFTLKIRSTKLEDSAMYFCASSDWAGDSDTQYFGPGTRLTVL.

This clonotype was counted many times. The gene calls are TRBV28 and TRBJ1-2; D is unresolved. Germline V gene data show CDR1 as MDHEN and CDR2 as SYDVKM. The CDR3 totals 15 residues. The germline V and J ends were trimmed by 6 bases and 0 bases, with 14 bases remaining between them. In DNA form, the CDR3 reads TGTGCCAGCAGCCCCCCGGACGCCCCTAACTATGGCTACACCTTC. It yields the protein CASSPPDAPNYGYTF.

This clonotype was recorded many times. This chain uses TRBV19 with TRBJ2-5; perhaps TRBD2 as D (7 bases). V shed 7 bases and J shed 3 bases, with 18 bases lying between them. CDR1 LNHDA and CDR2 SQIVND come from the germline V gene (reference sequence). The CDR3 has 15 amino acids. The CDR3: CASTRRGEGEETQYF. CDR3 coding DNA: TGTGCCAGTACCCGCCGAGGGGAGGGGGAAGAGACCCAGTACTTC. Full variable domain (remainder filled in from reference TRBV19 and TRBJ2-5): DGGITQSPKYLFRKEGQNVTLSCEQNLNHDAMYWYRQDPGQGLRLIYYSQIVNDFQKGDIAEGYSVSREKKESFPLTVTSAQKNPTAFYLCASTRRGEGEETQYFGPGTRLLVL.

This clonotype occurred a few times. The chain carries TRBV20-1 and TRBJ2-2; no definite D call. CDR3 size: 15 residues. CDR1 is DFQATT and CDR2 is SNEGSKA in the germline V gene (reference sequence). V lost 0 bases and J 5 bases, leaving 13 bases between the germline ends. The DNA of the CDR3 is TGCAGTGCTAGAGATCCCTCTTTACTTACCGGGGAGCTGTTTTTT. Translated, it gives CSARDPSLLTGELFF.

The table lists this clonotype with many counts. CDR3 in DNA: TGTGCCAGCAGCAGACTGGGACAGCTCAACCAAGAGACCCAGTACTTC. Translating gives CASSRLGQLNQETQYF. The V gene is TRBV5-6, the J gene TRBJ2-5; 7 bases match TRBD1. V shed 4 bases, J shed 0 bases, and the junction held 9 bases outside the gene matches. CDR1 is SGHDT, CDR2 YYEEEE, per germline. CDR3 length equals 16 residues.

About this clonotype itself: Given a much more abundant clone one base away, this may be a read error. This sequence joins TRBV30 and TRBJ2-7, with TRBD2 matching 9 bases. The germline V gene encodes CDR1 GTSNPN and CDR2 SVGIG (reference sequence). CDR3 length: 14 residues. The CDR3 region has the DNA TGTGCCCGGAGTGTACAAGCGGGAGGCTACGAGCAGTACTTC. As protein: CARSVQAGGYEQYF.

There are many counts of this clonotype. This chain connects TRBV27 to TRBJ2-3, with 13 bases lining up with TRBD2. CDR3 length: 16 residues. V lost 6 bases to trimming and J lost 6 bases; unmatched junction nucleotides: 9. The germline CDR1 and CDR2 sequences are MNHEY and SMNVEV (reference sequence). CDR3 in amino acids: CASSLRLAGGYDTQYF. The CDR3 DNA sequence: TGTGCCAGCAGCCTACGACTAGCGGGAGGCTACGATACGCAGTATTTT.

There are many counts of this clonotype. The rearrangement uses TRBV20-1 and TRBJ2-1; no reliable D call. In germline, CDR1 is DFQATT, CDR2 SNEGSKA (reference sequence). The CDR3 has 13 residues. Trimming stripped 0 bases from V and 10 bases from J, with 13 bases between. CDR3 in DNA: TGCAGTGCTAGAGATCTAAGTAGCAACGAGCAGTTCTTC. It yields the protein CSARDLSSNEQFF.

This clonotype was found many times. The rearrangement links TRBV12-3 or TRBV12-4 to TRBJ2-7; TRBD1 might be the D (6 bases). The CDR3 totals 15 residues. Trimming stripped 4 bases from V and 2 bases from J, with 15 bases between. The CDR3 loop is CASSSTAGVTYEQYF. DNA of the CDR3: TGTGCCAGCAGTTCTACGGCAGGGGTCACCTACGAGCAGTACTTC.

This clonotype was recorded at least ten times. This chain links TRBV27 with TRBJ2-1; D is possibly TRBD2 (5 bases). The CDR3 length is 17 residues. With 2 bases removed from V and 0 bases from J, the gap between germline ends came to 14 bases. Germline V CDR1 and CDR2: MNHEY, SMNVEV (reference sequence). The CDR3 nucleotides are TGTGCCAGCAGTTTAAGGGCGGGCCGAAGCTCCTACAATGAGCAGTTCTTC. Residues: CASSLRAGRSSYNEQFF.

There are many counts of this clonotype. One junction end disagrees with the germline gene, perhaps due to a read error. The CDR3 region has the DNA TGTGCCAGCAGCCGATTCACGACAGGGGCCGGCTGCACCTTC. It translates to CASSRFTTGAGCTF. The chain is built from TRBV7-2 and TRBJ1-2, with TRBD1 identical over 8 bases. The CDR3 has 14 amino acids. Germline-derived CDR1 and CDR2 are SGHTA and FQGNSA. Using reference TRBV7-2 and TRBJ1-2 for the parts outside the CDR3, the full variable domain is GAGVSQSPSNKVTEKGKDVELRCDPISGHTALYWYRQSLGQGLEFLIYFQGNSAPDKSGLPSDRFSAERTGGSVSTLTIQRTQQEDSAVYLCASSRFTTGAGCTFGSGTRLTVV.

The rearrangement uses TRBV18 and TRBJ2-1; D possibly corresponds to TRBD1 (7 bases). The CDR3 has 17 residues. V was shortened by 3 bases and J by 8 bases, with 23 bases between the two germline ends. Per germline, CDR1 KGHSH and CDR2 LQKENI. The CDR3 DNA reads TGTGCCAGCTCACCTGGATTGACAGGGACGGGAGAGGATGAGCAGTTCTTC. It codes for CASSPGLTGTGEDEQFF.

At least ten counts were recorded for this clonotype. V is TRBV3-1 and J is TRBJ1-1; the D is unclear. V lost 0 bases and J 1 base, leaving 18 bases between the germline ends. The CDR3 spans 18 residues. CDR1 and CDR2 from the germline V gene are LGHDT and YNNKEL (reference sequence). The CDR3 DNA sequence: TGTGCCAGCAGCCAAGATTATTTGGCCCCAGGTGGGAACACTGAAGCTTTCTTT. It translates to CASSQDYLAPGGNTEAFF.